This T cell receptor beta chain derives from a study of vaccination and CD4 T cells after COVID-19. The treatment is: approximately 11-day PBMC culture with coronavirus spike peptide pools or control peptides (ViraFEST assay). CD4+ T lymphocytes from the unexposed donor were collected before the COVID-19 pandemic (2011-2018). The Oncomine TCR Beta short-read assay was applied to DNA of cultured CD4+ T cells. TCRdb re-analysed the PCR reads in MiXCR, keeping a single row per CDR3 protein. The data contain several thousand distinct CDR3 sequences, around 36% of them singletons. Study outcomes and limitations: Spike mono-reactivity applied to 304 of 307 vaccine-specific clones detected in convalescent patients.

Remarks on this clonotype: Its antigen remains unknown.

The CDR3 is 15 amino acids. The junction had 11 bases not matched to a gene; V was cut back by 6 bases and J by 5 bases. Germline-derived CDR1 and CDR2 are MNHNS and SASEGT. The chain employs TRBV6-1 and TRBJ2-7; 9 bases map to TRBD2. This clonotype originated in a human donor in good health. The sample comprised CD4+ T cells from blood, cultured in vitro. The CDR3 reads CASRSKREDPHEQYF. Here the CDR3 DNA reads TGTGCCAGCAGAAGTAAGCGGGAGGACCCCCACGAGCAGTACTTC.